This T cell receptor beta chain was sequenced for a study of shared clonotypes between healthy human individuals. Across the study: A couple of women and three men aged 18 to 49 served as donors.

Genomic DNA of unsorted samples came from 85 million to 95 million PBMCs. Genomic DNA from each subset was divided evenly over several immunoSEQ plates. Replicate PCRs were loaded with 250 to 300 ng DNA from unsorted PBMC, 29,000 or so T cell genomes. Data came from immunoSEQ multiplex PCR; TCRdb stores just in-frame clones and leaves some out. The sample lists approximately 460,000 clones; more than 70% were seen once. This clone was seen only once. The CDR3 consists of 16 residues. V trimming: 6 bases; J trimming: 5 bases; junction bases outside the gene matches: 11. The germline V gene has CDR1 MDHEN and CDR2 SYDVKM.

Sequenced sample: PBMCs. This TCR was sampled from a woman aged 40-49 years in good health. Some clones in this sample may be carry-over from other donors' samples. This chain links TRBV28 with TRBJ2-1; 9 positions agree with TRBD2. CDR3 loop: CASRPRFQRGDNEQFF. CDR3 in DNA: TGTGCCAGCAGGCCCCGTTTCCAGCGGGGGGACAATGAGCAGTTCTTC.